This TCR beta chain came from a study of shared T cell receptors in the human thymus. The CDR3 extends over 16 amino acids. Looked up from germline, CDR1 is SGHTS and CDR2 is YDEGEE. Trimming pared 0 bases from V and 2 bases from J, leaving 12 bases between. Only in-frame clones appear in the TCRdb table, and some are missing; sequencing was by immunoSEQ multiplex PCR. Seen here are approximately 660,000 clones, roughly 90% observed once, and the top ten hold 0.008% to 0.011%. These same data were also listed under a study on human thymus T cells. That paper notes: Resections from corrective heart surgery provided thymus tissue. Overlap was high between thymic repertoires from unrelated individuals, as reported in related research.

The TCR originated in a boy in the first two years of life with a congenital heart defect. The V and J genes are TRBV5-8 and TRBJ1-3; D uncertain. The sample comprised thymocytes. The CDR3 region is CASSLDPDGPGNTIYF. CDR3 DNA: TGTGCCAGCAGCTTGGACCCGGATGGGCCTGGAAACACCATATATTTT.